The 20 T cell receptor beta chains below were found in one sample sequenced in a study of glioma-infiltrating T cells after dendritic cell vaccination. Assay: immunoSEQ multiplex PCR; the TCRdb copy retains only in-frame clones and omits some. This table holds fewer than 65,000 clones, about 88% found once. Time point in this sample: after dendritic cell vaccination, including at tumor progression/relapse. Specimen: blood, collected after dendritic cell vaccination. These receptors were obtained from a human donor with glioblastoma.

The chain carries TRBV15 and TRBJ1-2; TRBD1 matches at 11 bases. Germline V CDR1 and CDR2: LNHNV, YYDKDF (reference sequence). This CDR3 region has 16 residues. V was pared by 1 base and J by 7 bases, with 8 bases of the junction left unmatched. CDR3 sequence reads: CATSRGGPGQGGGYTF. The CDR3 DNA sequence: TGTGCCACCAGCAGAGGAGGGCCGGGACAGGGGGGTGGCTACACCTTC.

To note about this clone: This sample also contains other DNA sequences that code for the same CDR3. The chain couples TRBV4-1 to TRBJ2-1, with 8 nucleotides matching TRBD2. The CDR3 covers 18 residues. V trimming: 2 bases; J trimming: 8 bases; junction bases outside the gene matches: 17. CDR1 is MGHRA, CDR2 YSYEKL, per germline. The CDR3 sequence: CASSQQPPLTSGSYEQFF. CDR3 DNA sequence: TGCGCCAGCAGCCAACAGCCTCCGTTAACTAGCGGAAGCTATGAGCAGTTCTTC.

The chain uses TRBV5-1 and TRBJ2-5, with D possibly TRBD1 on 6 matching bases. The J call is doubtful: the DNA matches TRBJ2-7 better. CDR1 and CDR2 from the germline V gene are SGHRS and YFSETQ. This CDR3 contains 14 residues. The CDR3 sequence is CASSETGHVYEQYF. The CDR3, as DNA: TGCGCCAGCAGCGAAACGGGACACGTCTACGAGCAGTACTTC.

CDR3 residues: CASSLVVGQGGGYGYTF. In DNA, the CDR3 is TGTGCCAGCAGCTTGGTGGTAGGACAGGGCGGGGGATATGGCTACACCTTC. This chain joins TRBV5-5 and TRBJ1-2; 8 bases are a match to TRBD1. In germline, CDR1 is SGHKS, CDR2 YYEKEE (reference sequence). This CDR3 has 17 residues. With 0 bases clipped from V and 5 bases from J, the junction kept 12 bases outside the gene matches.

The chain uses TRBV4-2 and TRBJ2-5; 7 bases align to TRBD2. The DNA end favors TRBJ2-7, so the J call may be wrong. The germline gives CDR1 LGHNA, CDR2 YNFKEQ. This CDR3 region has 14 residues. CDR3 amino acids: CASSQGEGTYEQYF. DNA for the CDR3: TGTGCCAGCAGCCAAGGGGAGGGCACCTACGAGCAGTACTTC.

This clone was seen a few times. The CDR3 here is CACKDRAHNEQFF. DNA for the CDR3: TGTGCGTGCAAGGACAGGGCCCACAATGAGCAGTTCTTC. The V gene is TRBV30, the J gene TRBJ2-1, with 8 bases matching TRBD1. This CDR3 has 13 amino acids. Germline CDR1 and CDR2: GTSNPN and SVGIG (reference sequence).

The rearrangement joins TRBV6-5 to TRBJ2-3; D call uncertain. This CDR3 has 13 residues. The V and J ends lost 6 bases and 1 base respectively, with 8 bases between them. In germline, CDR1 is MNHEY, CDR2 SVGAGI. CDR3: CASSPSGTDTQYF. CDR3 sequence (DNA): TGTGCCAGCAGCCCAAGCGGCACAGATACGCAGTATTTT.

The chain couples TRBV15 to TRBJ2-7; 7 bases match TRBD1. CDR3 size: 14 residues. The V gene's germline CDR1 is LNHNV and CDR2 YYDKDF (reference sequence). V shed 6 bases and J 0 bases; nucleotides not matched to a gene: 5. As DNA, the CDR3 is TGTGCCACCAGAAAGACAGGGAGCTCCTACGAGCAGTACTTC. It encodes CATRKTGSSYEQYF.

The genes are TRBV9 and TRBJ2-7; 16 bases are a match to TRBD2. The CDR3 contains 14 residues. The V gene's germline CDR1 is SGDLS and CDR2 YYNGEE. Trimming removed 3 bases from V and 11 bases from J; junction bases left unmatched: 5. This chain's CDR3 is CASSAGGLAGGEYF. Written as DNA, the CDR3 is TGTGCCAGCAGCGCCGGGGGACTAGCGGGAGGGGAGTACTTC.

J is TRBJ1-5 and V is TRBV28, with D possibly matching TRBD1 (5 bases). The V gene lost 4 bases and the J gene lost 1 base, with 14 bases spanning the gap. The V gene's germline CDR1 is MDHEN and CDR2 SYDVKM. This CDR3 spans 16 amino acids. The CDR3 DNA sequence: TGTGCCAGCAGTTCGCGACTCAGGGTGAGCAATCAGCCCCAGCATTTT. It specifies CASSSRLRVSNQPQHF.

The genes are TRBV28 and TRBJ1-4; weak D call: TRBD1 (6 bases). The V end was cut by 5 bases, the J end by 8 bases, with 27 bases between. Germline CDR1 and CDR2: MDHEN and SYDVKM. The length of the CDR3 is 18 residues. CDR3: CASSLRPPSTGWGEKLFF. CDR3 coding DNA: TGTGCCAGCAGTCTTCGCCCTCCATCGACAGGTTGGGGCGAAAAACTGTTTTTT.

The genes are TRBV7-9 and TRBJ1-2; the match to TRBD1 covers 10 bases. Per the germline V gene, CDR1 is SEHNR and CDR2 is FQNEAQ (reference sequence). This CDR3 region has 12 residues. Unmatched junction bases numbered 6, after V lost 4 bases and J lost 13 bases. In nucleotides, the CDR3 is TGTGCCAGCAGCTACGGGACAGGGGTTAGCACCTTC. The encoded protein is CASSYGTGVSTF.

This chain connects TRBV11-1 to TRBJ2-1; TRBD2 agrees at 7 bases. The length of the CDR3 is 15 residues. Germline CDR1 and CDR2: SGHAT and FQDESV (reference sequence). V shed 6 bases, J shed 7 bases, and the junction held 12 bases outside the gene matches. CDR3 loop: CASRAWAGVGNEQFF. The CDR3 DNA reads TGTGCCAGCAGGGCCTGGGCGGGAGTAGGTAATGAGCAGTTCTTC.

The CDR3 region is CASTPYVHGLQFF. The CDR3 DNA is TGTGCCAGCACGCCTTACGTTCATGGACTGCAGTTCTTC. The rearrangement uses TRBV6-1 and TRBJ2-1, with D maybe TRBD2 (5 bases). V was pared by 7 bases and J by 12 bases, with 19 bases between. The CDR3 extends over 13 amino acids. Germline V gives CDR1 MNHNS, CDR2 SASEGT.

J is TRBJ2-7 and V is TRBV27; possible D gene TRBD2, 5 bases. This CDR3 is 15 amino acids long. Germline V CDR1 and CDR2: MNHEY, SMNVEV (reference sequence). The V end was cut by 4 bases, the J end by 3 bases, with 16 bases between. The CDR3 loop is CASSYFAGDGYEQYF. The CDR3 DNA reads TGTGCCAGCAGTTATTTCGCCGGGGATGGCTACGAGCAGTACTTC.

The rearrangement joins TRBV19 to TRBJ1-5; a weak D match, TRBD1 (6 bases). The germline V and J ends were trimmed by 11 bases and 1 base, with 24 bases remaining between them. The CDR3 length is 17 residues. Per germline, CDR1 LNHDA and CDR2 SQIVND (reference sequence). The CDR3 DNA follows: TGTGCCGCACCCCGACAGGATTGGACTTTGAGCAATCAGCCCCAGCATTTT. This translates into CAAPRQDWTLSNQPQHF.

This clone showed up just once. The chain couples TRBV9 to TRBJ2-2; 10 positions agree with TRBD2. CDR3 size: 17 residues. Germline CDR1 and CDR2: SGDLS and YYNGEE. V was pared by 0 bases and J by 1 base, with 3 bases of the junction left unmatched. The CDR3 loop reads CASSVVSGRGNTGELFF. In DNA, the CDR3 is TGTGCCAGCAGCGTAGTAAGCGGGAGGGGGAACACCGGGGAGCTGTTTTTT.

Comments on this clone: Mismatch with germline at one junction end may stem from a read error. The rearrangement joins TRBV19 to TRBJ1-4, with 7 positions matching TRBD1. This CDR3 region has 13 residues. CDR1 and CDR2 from the germline V gene are LNHDA and SQIVND (reference sequence). CDR3: CASSIEGGGETNF. CDR3 bases: TGTGCCAGTAGTATTGAAGGAGGGGGCGAGACGAATTTT.

The chain combines TRBV2 with TRBJ1-1; 8 nucleotides line up with TRBD1. The V gene's germline CDR1 is SNHLY and CDR2 FYNNEI. The V and J ends lost 6 bases and 5 bases, in that order; junction bases with no gene match: 14. This CDR3 comprises 16 residues. Here the CDR3 DNA reads TGTGCCAGCAGGCACACCCATACAGGGGGAGCGACTGAAGCTTTCTTT. Residues: CASRHTHTGGATEAFF.

The genes are TRBV5-1 and TRBJ2-5; no clear D. Trimming took 3 bases from V and 9 from J, leaving 9 bases between them. This CDR3 region has 11 residues. Germline V lookup: CDR1 SGHRS, CDR2 YFSETQ. The CDR3 DNA follows: TGCGCCAGCAGCTATCTCGAGGCCCAGTACTTC. Its translation: CASSYLEAQYF. Based on the CDR3 plus reference TRBV5-1 and TRBJ2-5, the full variable domain is KAGVTQTPRYLIKTRGQQVTLSCSPISGHRSVSWYQQTPGQGLQFLFEYFSETQRNKGNFPGRFSGRQFSNSRSEMNVSTLELGDSALYLCASSYLEAQYFGPGTRLLVL.